These 8 T cell receptor beta chains came from one sample sequenced in a study of T cell responses to AZD1222 COVID-19 vaccine. The data were produced by immunoSEQ multiplex PCR, yet TCRdb's version contains in-frame clones alone and is incomplete. Of 140,000 to 150,000 clones listed, roughly 92% are singletons. Sequencing was performed on peripheral blood, taken on day 0 of AZD1222 vaccination. The receptors were sampled from an adult in good health.

The chain couples TRBV5-4 to TRBJ1-2, with D unclear. From germline, CDR1 is SGHNT and CDR2 YYREEE (reference sequence). This CDR3 region has 16 residues. V was cut by 3 bases and J by 6 bases, with 21 bases left in between. CDR3 loop: CASSSAEVGNLNGYTF. CDR3 sequence (DNA): TGTGCCAGCAGCTCCGCCGAGGTTGGGAACCTGAATGGCTACACCTTC.

To note about this clone: One end of the junction does not line up with germline, which may come from a read error. The genes are TRBV5-5 and TRBJ1-2; D gene uncertain. Looked up from germline, CDR1 is SGHKS and CDR2 is YYEKEE (reference sequence). CDR3 size: 15 residues. The CDR3 DNA sequence: TGTGCCAGCAGCTTGGCGGGTAGGGCAGGCCATGGGTTGAGCTTC. It codes for CASSLAGRAGHGLSF. The full variable domain, its missing parts supplied by reference TRBV5-5 and TRBJ1-2, is DAGVTQSPTHLIKTRGQQVTLRCSPISGHKSVSWYQQVLGQGPQFIFQYYEKEERGRGNFPDRFSARQFPNYSSELNVNALLLGDSALYLCASSLAGRAGHGLSFGSGTRLTVV.

J is TRBJ1-5 and V is TRBV19, with D maybe TRBD1 (6 bases). Per the germline V gene, CDR1 is LNHDA and CDR2 is SQIVND (reference sequence). Trimming cost V 3 bases and J 6 bases, with 21 bases left between them. The CDR3 length is 17 residues. The CDR3 loop is CASSIGQGYDPGQPQHF. CDR3 sequence (DNA): TGTGCCAGTAGTATTGGGCAGGGGTACGATCCCGGTCAGCCCCAGCATTTT.

V and J are TRBV5-1 and TRBJ1-3; 7 bases match TRBD1. V lost 4 bases and J lost 3; bases outside the gene matches: 4. The CDR3 totals 14 residues. From germline, CDR1 is SGHRS and CDR2 YFSETQ. This CDR3 reads CASSMGTDGNTIYF. The CDR3, as DNA: TGCGCCAGCAGCATGGGGACAGATGGAAACACCATATATTTT.

The chain combines TRBV6-1 with TRBJ2-1, with D possibly TRBD1 on 5 matching bases. The CDR3 covers 13 residues. V lost 3 bases and J lost 6, with 9 bases in between. Germline-derived CDR1 and CDR2 are MNHNS and SASEGT. CDR3 region: CASSEQGSNEQFF. Written as DNA, the CDR3 is TGTGCCAGCAGTGAGCAGGGTAGCAATGAGCAGTTCTTC.

The chain couples TRBV28 to TRBJ2-3, with 11 positions matching TRBD2. Unmatched junction bases numbered 7, after V lost 6 bases and J lost 2 bases. CDR1 is MDHEN, CDR2 SYDVKM, per germline. The length of the CDR3 is 16 residues. For the CDR3, the DNA is TGTGCCAGCAGCATCGGACTAGCGGGCTTCACAGATACGCAGTATTTT. Translated, it gives CASSIGLAGFTDTQYF.

V is TRBV20-1 and J is TRBJ1-2; possible D gene TRBD1, 5 bases. Germline V CDR1 and CDR2: DFQATT, SNEGSKA (reference sequence). The CDR3 length is 11 residues. V shed 8 bases and J shed 6 bases, with 13 bases lying between them. Here the CDR3 reads CSPTTGHGYTF. Here the CDR3 DNA reads TGCAGTCCGACCACGGGACATGGCTACACCTTC.

The J gene is TRBJ1-2, the V gene TRBV7-2; the match to TRBD1 covers 9 bases. The CDR3 loop spans 15 amino acids. J gave up 3 bases and V 5 bases, and 7 bases lay outside the gene matches. Germline CDR1 reads SGHTA; CDR2 reads FQGNSA. The CDR3 is CASSLTGTGYYGYTF. The CDR3, as DNA: TGTGCCAGCAGCCTAACCGGGACAGGGTACTATGGCTACACCTTC.